These T cell receptor beta chains were read from a single sample in a study of CD8 T cells in ankylosing spondylitis. TCRdb used MiXCR to reprocess the 5' RACE reads, holding one entry per CDR3 protein. This table holds around 320,000 distinct CDR3 sequences, less than 25% found once. Sequencing was carried out using blood, either unsorted or a sorted T cell fraction (not recorded which). The receptors here all came from a female donor with ankylosing spondylitis or in good health (not recorded which). The CDR3 runs from the conserved cysteine through the conserved F or W. The D gene is left open where the match is weak. The size field is filled for only some rows; it gives once, few, many or a size class.

>15|TRBJ2-3|TRBV20-1|TRBD2|NA
TGCAGTGCCTCAGAGCCTAGCGGGAGCTCCGATACGCAGTATTTT
CSASEPSGSSDTQYF
>11|TRBJ2-7|TRBV6-5|TRBD1|NA
TGTGCCAGCCAGGGGGCAACCGAGCAGTACTTC
CASQGATEQYF
>14|TRBJ2-5|TRBV24-1|NA|NA
TGTGCCACCGCCCCGGGACAACGTTCAGAGACCCAGTACTTC
CATAPGQRSETQYF
>12|TRBJ2-5|TRBV25-1|NA|NA
TGTGCCAGCAGTGAATCGGGGGAGACCCAGTACTTC
CASSESGETQYF
>13|TRBJ1-1|TRBV20-1|NA|NA
TGCAGTGCTAGAGTTGGCCTGAACACTGAAGCTTTCTTT
CSARVGLNTEAFF
>14|TRBJ2-7|TRBV7-8|TRBD1|NA
TGTGCCAGCAGCTTAACAGGGGGCGGATACGAGCAGTACTTC
CASSLTGGGYEQYF
>14|TRBJ2-1|TRBV3-1|TRBD2|NA
TGTGCCAGCACTGGGACTAGCGGGCTTGGGGAGCAGTTCTTC
CASTGTSGLGEQFF
>16|TRBJ2-7|TRBV4-2|TRBD2|NA
TGTGCCAGCAGCCAAGATCCTAGCGGGAGTTCCTACGAGCAGTACTTC
CASSQDPSGSSYEQYF
>17|TRBJ2-2|TRBV7-9|TRBD2|few
TGTGCCAGCAGCCCGGCCAGGGGACTAGCGGGAGTCGGGGAGCTGTTTTTT
CASSPARGLAGVGELFF
>14|TRBJ2-7|TRBV29-1|TRBD2|many
TGCAGCGTTGTTCGGGAGGGCCTATCCTACGAGCAGTACTTC
CSVVREGLSYEQYF
>15|TRBJ2-1|TRBV5-5|NA|once
TGTGCCAGCAGCTTAGGTCGGAGAGCCGCTAATGAGCAGTTCTTC
CASSLGRRAANEQFF
>18|TRBJ1-3|TRBV4-2|NA|few
TGTGCCAGCAGCCAAGATCCCCCAACCGGGGATTCTGGAAACACCATATATTTT
CASSQDPPTGDSGNTIYF
>13|TRBJ2-3|TRBV7-3|NA|few
TGTGCCAGCAGCAAGCTTGTTACAGATACGCAGTATTTT
CASSKLVTDTQYF
>15|TRBJ1-1|TRBV2|NA|NA
TGTGCCAGCACCCTGGGTTTCGGGCCAAACACTGAAGCTTTCTTT
CASTLGFGPNTEAFF
>12|TRBJ2-4|TRBV18|NA|NA
TGTGCCAGCTCACCAGTATTGGACATTCAGTACTTC
CASSPVLDIQYF
>13|TRBJ1-4|TRBV20-1|TRBD1|few
TGCAGTGCTATGGGACAGGGGGAGGAAAAACTGTTTTTT
CSAMGQGEEKLFF
>12|TRBJ1-3|TRBV12-3/TRBV12-4|NA|many
TGTGCCAGCAGTTTCTCCGGAAACACCATATATTTT
CASSFSGNTIYF
>15|TRBJ2-2|TRBV20-1|TRBD1|many
TGCAGTGCTTCAATGGGGACAGGGGACACCGGGGAGCTGTTTTTT
CSASMGTGDTGELFF
>14|TRBJ2-3|TRBV14|NA|few
TGTGCCAGCAGCCGGATGTCAACGGTGGATACGCAGTATTTT
CASSRMSTVDTQYF
>14|TRBJ2-7|TRBV5-1|NA|NA
TGCGCCAGCAGCTTGGATTCAGTCCCCGGCGAGCAGTACTTC
CASSLDSVPGEQYF
>12|TRBJ1-3|TRBV20-1|NA|many
TGCAGTGCTGGCCCTGATGGAAACACCATATATTTT
CSAGPDGNTIYF
>11|TRBJ2-1|TRBV6-5|TRBD2|many
TGTGCCAGCAGTTCCGGGACTATTCCGTTCTTC
CASSSGTIPFF
>13|TRBJ2-5|TRBV29-1|NA|NA
TGCAGCACCCGGGGGTGGGGTCCGGAGACCCAGTACTTC
CSTRGWGPETQYF
>12|TRBJ2-5|TRBV20-1|NA|NA
TGCAGTGCTCTTGGTCGAGGGGAGACCCAGTACTTC
CSALGRGETQYF
>15|TRBJ1-5|TRBV2|TRBD1|few
TGTGCCAGCAAACACAGGGGGCAGAGCAATCAGCCCCAGCATTTT
CASKHRGQSNQPQHF
>15|TRBJ1-1|TRBV7-7|NA|few
TGTGCCACCGACCGCTTAACAGGAAGGAACACTGAAGCTTTCTTT
CATDRLTGRNTEAFF
>15|TRBJ2-3|TRBV12-3/TRBV12-4|TRBD1|few
TGTGCCAGCACATCCTGGACAGGGGACACAGATACGCAGTATTTT
CASTSWTGDTDTQYF
>19|TRBJ2-1|TRBV5-1|TRBD2|few
TGCGCCAGCATGGGAGGGGCCCTTAGCGGGAGTTTATCCTACAATGAGCAGTTCTTC
CASMGGALSGSLSYNEQFF
>13|TRBJ2-1|TRBV4-3|NA|few
TGCGCCAGCAGCCAAGAGACTCCCAATGAGCAGTTCTTC
CASSQETPNEQFF
>11|TRBJ2-7|TRBV7-2|NA|NA
TGTGCCAGCAGCTCAGATGGCGAGCAGTACTTC
CASSSDGEQYF
>17|TRBJ1-2|TRBV27|TRBD1|few
TGTGCCAGCAGGATCGGGGACAGGGTGCAGGGGAACTATGGCTACACCTTC
CASRIGDRVQGNYGYTF
>14|TRBJ1-1|TRBV5-5|NA|NA
TGTGCCTCCAGCTTGAGGAGGGATATAGGTGAAGCTTTCTTT
CASSLRRDIGEAFF
>16|TRBJ1-2|TRBV20-1|TRBD1|few
TGCAGTGCTAGCTCCCCCCGACCGGGACAGCCCTATGGCTACACCTTC
CSASSPRPGQPYGYTF
>15|TRBJ2-5|TRBV9|TRBD2|NA
TGTGCCAGCAGCGTAGTGGGACTAGCGCAGGAGACCCAGTACTTC
CASSVVGLAQETQYF
>16|TRBJ2-4|TRBV19|NA|few
TGTGCCAGTAGTATAGATACCTGGGACAAGAAAAACATTCAGTACTTC
CASSIDTWDKKNIQYF
>16|TRBJ2-1|TRBV10-3|NA|NA
TGTGCCACCAGTGCCTTGATGGGGCAAGTGAAAGGCGAGCAGTTCTTC
CATSALMGQVKGEQFF
>16|TRBJ2-3|TRBV5-1|NA|NA
TGCGCCAGCAGCTTGGGGACTCTCTCAAGCACAGATACGCAGTATTTT
CASSLGTLSSTDTQYF
>14|TRBJ2-7|TRBV4-3|TRBD1|few
TGCGCCAGCAGCCATCGGACAGGCACCTACGAGCAGTACTTC
CASSHRTGTYEQYF
>14|TRBJ1-1|TRBV20-1|NA|few
TGCAGTGCTCTATGGAGGGCGGGAAACACTGAAGCTTTCTTT
CSALWRAGNTEAFF
>14|TRBJ2-1|TRBV6-1|TRBD2|NA
TGTGCCAGCAGTGAAGAGGCGGGGGGTCATGAGCAGTTCTTC
CASSEEAGGHEQFF
>12|TRBJ2-7|TRBV30|NA|NA
TGTGCCTGGAGGCCCACAGGGAACGAGCAGTACTTC
CAWRPTGNEQYF
>15|TRBJ2-1|TRBV25-1|TRBD2|NA
TGTGCCAGCAGTGAAGGCGGGAGGGCCAGTAATGAGCAGTTCTTC
CASSEGGRASNEQFF
>13|TRBJ2-7|TRBV6-2/TRBV6-3|NA|NA
TGTGCCAGCAGTTACTCGGTCGGAGGTGAGCAGTACTTC
CASSYSVGGEQYF
>17|TRBJ2-3|TRBV5-1|TRBD1|few
TGCGCCAGCAGGCTAGTTCCGGGACAGGGGATCACAGATACGCAGTATTTT
CASRLVPGQGITDTQYF
>10|TRBJ2-1|TRBV7-2|NA|few
TGTGCCAGCGGGGACAATGAGCAGTTCTTC
CASGDNEQFF
>16|TRBJ2-2|TRBV6-1|NA|NA
TGTGCCAGCAGTGCCTTGACAGCCCCCGGGGCCGGGGAGCTGTTTTTT
CASSALTAPGAGELFF
>15|TRBJ1-1|TRBV10-3|NA|few
TGTGCCATCAGTGACTCGACCGGGCCGGGCACTGAAGCTTTCTTT
CAISDSTGPGTEAFF
>14|TRBJ2-1|TRBV7-2|TRBD2|NA
TGTGCCAGCAGCAGCGGGACTAGGGGGAATGAGCAGTTCTTC
CASSSGTRGNEQFF
>14|TRBJ2-7|TRBV7-2|NA|NA
TGTGCCACGGGGGGGAGGACAGGGCACTACGAGCAGTACTTC
CATGGRTGHYEQYF
>13|TRBJ2-7|TRBV12-5|NA|NA
TGTGCTAGTGCCCCTCCGGCGGAGGACGAGCAGTACTTC
CASAPPAEDEQYF